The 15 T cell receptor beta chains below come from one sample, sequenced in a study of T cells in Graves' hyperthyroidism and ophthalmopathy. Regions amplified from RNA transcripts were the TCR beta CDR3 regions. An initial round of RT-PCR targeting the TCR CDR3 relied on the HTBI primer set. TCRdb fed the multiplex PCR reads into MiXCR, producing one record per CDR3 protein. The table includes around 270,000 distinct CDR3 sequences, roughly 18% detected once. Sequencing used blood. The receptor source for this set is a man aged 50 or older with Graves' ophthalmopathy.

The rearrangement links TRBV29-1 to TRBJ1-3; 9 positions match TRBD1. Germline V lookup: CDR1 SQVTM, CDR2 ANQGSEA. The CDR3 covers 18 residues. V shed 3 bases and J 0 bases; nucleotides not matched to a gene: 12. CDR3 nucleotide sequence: TGCAGCGTTGAGGGACTTGGACAGGGGATCGACTCTGGAAACACCATATATTTT. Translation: CSVEGLGQGIDSGNTIYF.

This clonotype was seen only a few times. The DNA for the CDR3 is TGTGCCAGCAGCCAAGAGGGACAGCGTAATGGCTACACCTTC. Its protein is CASSQEGQRNGYTF. This chain connects TRBV3-1 to TRBJ1-2; TRBD1 aligns across 7 bases. Looked up from germline, CDR1 is LGHDT and CDR2 is YNNKEL (reference sequence). The J segment lost 6 bases and the V segment lost 0 bases, leaving 4 bases of the junction unmatched. The CDR3 covers 14 residues.

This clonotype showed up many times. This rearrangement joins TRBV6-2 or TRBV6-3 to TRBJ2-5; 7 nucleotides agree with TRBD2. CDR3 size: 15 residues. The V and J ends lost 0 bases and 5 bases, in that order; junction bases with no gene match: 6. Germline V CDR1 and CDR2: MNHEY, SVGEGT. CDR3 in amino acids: CASSYSGAGVETQYF. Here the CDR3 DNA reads TGTGCCAGCAGTTACTCCGGGGCGGGAGTGGAGACCCAGTACTTC.

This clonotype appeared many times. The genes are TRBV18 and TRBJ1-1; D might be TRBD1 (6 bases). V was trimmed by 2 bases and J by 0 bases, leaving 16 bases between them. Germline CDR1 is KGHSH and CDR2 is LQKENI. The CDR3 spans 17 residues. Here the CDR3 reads CASSPAGGGRMNTEAFF. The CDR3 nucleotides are TGTGCCAGCTCACCAGCGGGGGGCGGGAGGATGAACACTGAAGCTTTCTTT.

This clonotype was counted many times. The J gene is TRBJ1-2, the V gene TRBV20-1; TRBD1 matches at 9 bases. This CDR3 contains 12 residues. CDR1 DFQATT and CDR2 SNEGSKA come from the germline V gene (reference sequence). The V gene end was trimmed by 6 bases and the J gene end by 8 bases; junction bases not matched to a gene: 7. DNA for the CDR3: TGCAGTGCCCGGACAGGGGATCGGGGCTACACCTTC. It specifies CSARTGDRGYTF.

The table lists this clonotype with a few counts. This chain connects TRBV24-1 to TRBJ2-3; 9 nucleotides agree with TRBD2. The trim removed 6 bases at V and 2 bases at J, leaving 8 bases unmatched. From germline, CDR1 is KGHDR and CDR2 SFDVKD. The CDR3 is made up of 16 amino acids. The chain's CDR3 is CATSPRLADDTDTQYF. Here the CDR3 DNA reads TGTGCCACCAGTCCCCGACTAGCGGACGACACAGATACGCAGTATTTT.

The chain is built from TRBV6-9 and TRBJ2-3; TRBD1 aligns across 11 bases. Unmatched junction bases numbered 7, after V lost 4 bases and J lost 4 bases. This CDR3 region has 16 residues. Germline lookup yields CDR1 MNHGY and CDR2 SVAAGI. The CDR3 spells CASSSTGTGGSDTQYF. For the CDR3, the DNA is TGTGCCAGCAGTTCAACCGGGACAGGGGGTTCAGATACGCAGTATTTT.

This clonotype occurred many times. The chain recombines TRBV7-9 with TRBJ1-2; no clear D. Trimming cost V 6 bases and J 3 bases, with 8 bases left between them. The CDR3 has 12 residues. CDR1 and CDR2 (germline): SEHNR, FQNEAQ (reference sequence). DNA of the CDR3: TGTGCCAGCAGTCAGGACTACTATGGCTACACCTTC. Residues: CASSQDYYGYTF.

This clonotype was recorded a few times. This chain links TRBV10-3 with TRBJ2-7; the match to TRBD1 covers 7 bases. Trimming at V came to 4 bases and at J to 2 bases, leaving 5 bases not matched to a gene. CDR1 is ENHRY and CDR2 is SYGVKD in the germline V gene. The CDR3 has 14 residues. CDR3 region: CAISARTGPYEQYF. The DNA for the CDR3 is TGTGCCATCAGTGCCCGGACAGGCCCCTACGAGCAGTACTTC.

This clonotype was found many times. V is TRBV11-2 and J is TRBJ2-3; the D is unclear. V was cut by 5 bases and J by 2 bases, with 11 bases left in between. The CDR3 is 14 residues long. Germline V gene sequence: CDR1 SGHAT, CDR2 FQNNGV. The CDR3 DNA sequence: TGTGCCAGCAGCCAAGACCGCAACACAGATACGCAGTATTTT. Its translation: CASSQDRNTDTQYF.

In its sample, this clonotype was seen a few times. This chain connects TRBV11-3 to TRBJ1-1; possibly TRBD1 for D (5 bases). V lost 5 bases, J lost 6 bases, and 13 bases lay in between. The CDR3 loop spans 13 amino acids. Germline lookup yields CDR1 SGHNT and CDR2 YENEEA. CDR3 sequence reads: CASSPSRGSEAFF. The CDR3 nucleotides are TGTGCCAGCAGCCCCTCCCGGGGGTCTGAAGCTTTCTTT.

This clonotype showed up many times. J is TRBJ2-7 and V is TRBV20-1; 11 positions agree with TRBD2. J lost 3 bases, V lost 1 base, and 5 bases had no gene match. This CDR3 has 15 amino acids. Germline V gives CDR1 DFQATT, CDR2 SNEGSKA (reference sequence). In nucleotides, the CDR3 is TGCAGTGCTAGAGCTCGACTAGCGGGAAGCTACGAGCAGTACTTC. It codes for CSARARLAGSYEQYF.

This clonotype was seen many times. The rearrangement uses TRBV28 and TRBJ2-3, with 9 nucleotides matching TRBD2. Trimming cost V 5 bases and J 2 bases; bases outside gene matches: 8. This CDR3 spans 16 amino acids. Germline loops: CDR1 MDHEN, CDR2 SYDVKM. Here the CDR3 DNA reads TGTGCCAGCAGTGGTGATGCGGGAGGGTACACAGATACGCAGTATTTT. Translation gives CASSGDAGGYTDTQYF.

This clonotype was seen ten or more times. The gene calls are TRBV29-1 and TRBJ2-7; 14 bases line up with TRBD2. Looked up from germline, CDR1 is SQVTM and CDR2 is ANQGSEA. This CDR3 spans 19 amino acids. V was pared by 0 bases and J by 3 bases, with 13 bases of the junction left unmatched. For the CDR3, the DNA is TGCAGCGTTGAAGATGCTTTTCCGGGACTAGCGGGAGATCACTACGAGCAGTACTTC. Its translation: CSVEDAFPGLAGDHYEQYF.

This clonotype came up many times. CDR3 sequence: CSVDRGYNEQFF. The CDR3 DNA reads as TGCAGCGTTGACCGCGGCTACAATGAGCAGTTCTTC. The chain combines TRBV29-1 with TRBJ2-1, with D hard to call. Germline lookup yields CDR1 SQVTM and CDR2 ANQGSEA. Trimming removed 3 bases from V and 3 bases from J, with 6 bases in between. CDR3 size: 12 residues.